The clone carrying this TCR beta chain came up many times. Its target is not known. The data were taken from a study of T cells in Graves' hyperthyroidism and ophthalmopathy. Regions amplified from RNA transcripts were the TCR beta CDR3 regions. The HTBI primer set drove a first-round RT-PCR of the TCR CDR3. In TCRdb, the multiplex PCR reads were re-called with MiXCR into one record per CDR3 protein. The sample consists of around 600,000 distinct CDR3 sequences, around 14% of them appearing once. General study findings and limits: Researchers found most expanded thyroid clonotypes above 0.001 in blood as well.

V was trimmed by 3 bases and J by 0 bases, leaving 11 bases between them. This CDR3 comprises 16 residues. Looked up from germline, CDR1 is SGHTA and CDR2 is FQGNSA. The chain combines TRBV7-2 with TRBJ2-2; D is possibly TRBD2 (6 bases). The origin of this receptor is a woman aged 18 to 35 with Graves' ophthalmopathy. Sequenced sample: blood. The CDR3 region is CASSLGGRANTGELFF. For the CDR3, the DNA is TGTGCCAGCAGCTTGGGGGGACGCGCGAACACCGGGGAGCTGTTTTTT. Looking up the rest from reference TRBV7-2 and TRBJ2-2 gives the full variable domain: GAGVSQSPSNKVTEKGKDVELRCDPISGHTALYWYRQSLGQGLEFLIYFQGNSAPDKSGLPSDRFSAERTGGSVSTLTIQRTQQEDSAVYLCASSLGGRANTGELFFGEGSRLTVL.